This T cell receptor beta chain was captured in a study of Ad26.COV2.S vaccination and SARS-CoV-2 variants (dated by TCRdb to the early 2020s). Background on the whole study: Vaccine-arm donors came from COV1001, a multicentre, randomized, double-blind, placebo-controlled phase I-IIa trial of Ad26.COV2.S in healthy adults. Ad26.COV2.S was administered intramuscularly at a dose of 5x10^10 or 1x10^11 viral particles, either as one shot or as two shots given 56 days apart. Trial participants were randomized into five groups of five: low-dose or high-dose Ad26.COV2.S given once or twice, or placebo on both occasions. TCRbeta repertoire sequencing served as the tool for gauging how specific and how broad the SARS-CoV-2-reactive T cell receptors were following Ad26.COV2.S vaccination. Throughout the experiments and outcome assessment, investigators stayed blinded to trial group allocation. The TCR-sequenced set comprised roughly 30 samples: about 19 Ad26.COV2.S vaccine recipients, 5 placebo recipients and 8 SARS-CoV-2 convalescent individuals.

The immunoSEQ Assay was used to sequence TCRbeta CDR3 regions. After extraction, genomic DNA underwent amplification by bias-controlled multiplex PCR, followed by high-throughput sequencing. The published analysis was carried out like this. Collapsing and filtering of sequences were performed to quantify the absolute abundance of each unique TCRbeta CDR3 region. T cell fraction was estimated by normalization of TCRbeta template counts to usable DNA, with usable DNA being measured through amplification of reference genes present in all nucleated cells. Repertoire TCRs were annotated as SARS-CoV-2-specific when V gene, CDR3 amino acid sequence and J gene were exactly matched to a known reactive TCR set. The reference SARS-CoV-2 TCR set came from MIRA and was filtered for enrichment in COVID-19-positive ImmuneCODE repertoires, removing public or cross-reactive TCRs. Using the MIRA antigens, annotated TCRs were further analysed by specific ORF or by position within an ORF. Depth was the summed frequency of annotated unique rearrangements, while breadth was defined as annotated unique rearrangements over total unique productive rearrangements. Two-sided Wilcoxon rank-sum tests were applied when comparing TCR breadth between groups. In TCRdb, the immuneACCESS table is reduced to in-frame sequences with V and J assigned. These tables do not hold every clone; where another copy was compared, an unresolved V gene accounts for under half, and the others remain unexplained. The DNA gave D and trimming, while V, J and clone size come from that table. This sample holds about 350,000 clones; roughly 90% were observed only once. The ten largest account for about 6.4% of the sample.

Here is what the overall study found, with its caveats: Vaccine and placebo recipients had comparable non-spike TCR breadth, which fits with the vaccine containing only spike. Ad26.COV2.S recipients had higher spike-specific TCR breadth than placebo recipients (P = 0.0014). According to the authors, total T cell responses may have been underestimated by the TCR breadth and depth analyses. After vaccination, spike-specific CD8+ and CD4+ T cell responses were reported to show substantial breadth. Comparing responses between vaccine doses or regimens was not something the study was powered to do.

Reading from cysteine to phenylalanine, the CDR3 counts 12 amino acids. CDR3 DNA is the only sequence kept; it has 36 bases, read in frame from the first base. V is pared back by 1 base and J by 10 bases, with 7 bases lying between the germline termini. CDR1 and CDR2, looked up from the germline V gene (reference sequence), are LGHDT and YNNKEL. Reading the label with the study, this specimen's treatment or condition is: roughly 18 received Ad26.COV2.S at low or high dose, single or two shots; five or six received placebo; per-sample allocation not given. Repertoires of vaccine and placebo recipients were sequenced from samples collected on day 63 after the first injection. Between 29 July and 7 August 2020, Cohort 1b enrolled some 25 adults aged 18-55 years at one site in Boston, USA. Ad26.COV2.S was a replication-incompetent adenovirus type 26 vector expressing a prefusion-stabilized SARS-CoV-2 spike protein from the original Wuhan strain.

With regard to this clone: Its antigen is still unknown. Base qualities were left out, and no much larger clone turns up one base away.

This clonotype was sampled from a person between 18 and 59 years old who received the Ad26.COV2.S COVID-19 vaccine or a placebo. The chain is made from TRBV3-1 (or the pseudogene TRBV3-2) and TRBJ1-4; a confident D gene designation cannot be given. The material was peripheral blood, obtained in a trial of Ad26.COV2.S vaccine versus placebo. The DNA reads TGTGCCAGCAGCCAAGGGGTGCCAAAACTGTTTTTT. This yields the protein CASSQGVPKLFF.